This T cell receptor beta chain is drawn from a study of T cells in Graves' hyperthyroidism and ophthalmopathy. Turning to this clonotype: Its antigen is not identified.

The CDR3 regions of TCR beta were amplified from RNA transcripts. The primer set for the first-round RT-PCR of the TCR CDR3 was HTBI. Via MiXCR, TCRdb re-called the multiplex PCR reads, giving one row per CDR3 protein. The top ten clones hold 15% to 19% of a sample with 350,000 or so distinct CDR3 sequences, roughly 20% of them seen once. Out of around 10 ml of fresh peripheral blood came the PBMCs. Germline V gene sequence: CDR1 MNHEY, CDR2 SVGEGT. Deletions cut 8 bases from V and 5 bases from J, with 15 bases between. The CDR3 loop spans 13 amino acids. Study outcomes and limitations: Prediction of ophthalmopathy progression came a median roughly 6.4 months pre-onset. By a 13 V-J model, ophthalmopathy was set apart from stable hyperthyroidism. The blood repertoire included most of the expanded thyroid clonotypes above 0.001.

The TCR originated in a woman in her thirties or forties with Graves' ophthalmopathy. The specimen was blood. V gene TRBV6-2 or TRBV6-3 combines with J gene TRBJ2-5; possible D gene TRBD2, 5 bases. CDR3 residues: CASGVSRVETQYF. Here the CDR3 DNA reads TGTGCCAGCGGCGTGTCGAGGGTGGAGACCCAGTACTTC.